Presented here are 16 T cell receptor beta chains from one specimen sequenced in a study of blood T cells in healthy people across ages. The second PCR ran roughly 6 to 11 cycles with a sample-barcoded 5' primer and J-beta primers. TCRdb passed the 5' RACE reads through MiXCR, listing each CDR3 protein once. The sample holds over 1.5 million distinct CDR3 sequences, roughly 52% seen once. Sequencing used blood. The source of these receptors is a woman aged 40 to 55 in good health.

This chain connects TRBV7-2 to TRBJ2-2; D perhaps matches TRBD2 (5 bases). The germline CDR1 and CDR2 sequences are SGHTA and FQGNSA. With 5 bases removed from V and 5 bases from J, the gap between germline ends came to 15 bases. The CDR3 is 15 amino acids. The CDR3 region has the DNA TGTGCCAGCAGCCGGGCGCGGGCCAAAACCGGGGAGCTGTTTTTT. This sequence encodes CASSRARAKTGELFF.

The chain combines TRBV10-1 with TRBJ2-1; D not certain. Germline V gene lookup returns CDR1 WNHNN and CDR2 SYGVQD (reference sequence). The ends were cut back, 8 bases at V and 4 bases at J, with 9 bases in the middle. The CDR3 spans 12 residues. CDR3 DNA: TGCGCCAGCTCCGGGCATTACAATGAGCAGTTCTTC. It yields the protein CASSGHYNEQFF.

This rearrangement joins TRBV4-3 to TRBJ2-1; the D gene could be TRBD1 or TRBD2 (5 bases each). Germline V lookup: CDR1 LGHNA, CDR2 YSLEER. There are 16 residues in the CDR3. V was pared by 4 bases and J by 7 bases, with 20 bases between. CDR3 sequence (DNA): TGCGCCAGCAGCCTTTTTCCGGGCCCCGAGGGGAATGAGCAGTTCTTC. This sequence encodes CASSLFPGPEGNEQFF.

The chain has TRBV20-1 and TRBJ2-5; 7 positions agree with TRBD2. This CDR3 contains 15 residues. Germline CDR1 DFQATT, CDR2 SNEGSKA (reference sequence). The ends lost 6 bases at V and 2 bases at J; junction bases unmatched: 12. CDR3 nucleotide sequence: TGCAGTGCAGGGCCTTTAGCGGGTGTACAAGAGACCCAGTACTTC. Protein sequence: CSAGPLAGVQETQYF.

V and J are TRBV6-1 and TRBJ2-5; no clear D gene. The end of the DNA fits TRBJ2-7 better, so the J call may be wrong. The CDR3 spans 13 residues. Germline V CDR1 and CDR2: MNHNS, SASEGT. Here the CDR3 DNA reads TGTGCCAGCTCGGCGGTTTTGGGCCACGAGCAGTACTTC. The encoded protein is CASSAVLGHEQYF.

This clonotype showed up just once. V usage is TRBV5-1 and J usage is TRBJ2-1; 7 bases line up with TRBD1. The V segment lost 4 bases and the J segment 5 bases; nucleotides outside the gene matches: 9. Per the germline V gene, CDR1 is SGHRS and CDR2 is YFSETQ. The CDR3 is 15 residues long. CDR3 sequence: CASSDPQGLNNEQFF. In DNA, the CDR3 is TGCGCCAGCAGCGACCCACAGGGGTTGAACAATGAGCAGTTCTTC.

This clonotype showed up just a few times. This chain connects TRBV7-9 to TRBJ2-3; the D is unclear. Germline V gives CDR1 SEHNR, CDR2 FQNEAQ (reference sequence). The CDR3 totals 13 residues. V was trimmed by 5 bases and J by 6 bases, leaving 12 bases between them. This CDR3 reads CASSPRAHDTQYF. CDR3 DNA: TGTGCCAGCAGCCCCCGGGCCCATGATACGCAGTATTTT.

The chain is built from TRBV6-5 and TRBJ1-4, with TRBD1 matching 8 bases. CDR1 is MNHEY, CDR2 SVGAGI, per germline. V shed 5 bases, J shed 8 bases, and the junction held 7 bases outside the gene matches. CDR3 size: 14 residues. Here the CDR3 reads CASSDRTGKEKLFF. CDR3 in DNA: TGTGCCAGCAGTGACAGGACAGGGAAGGAAAAACTGTTTTTT.

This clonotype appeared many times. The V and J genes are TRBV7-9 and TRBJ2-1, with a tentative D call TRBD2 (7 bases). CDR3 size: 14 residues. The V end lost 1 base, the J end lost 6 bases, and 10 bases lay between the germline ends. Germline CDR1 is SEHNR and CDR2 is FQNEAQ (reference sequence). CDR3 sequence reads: CASSLGGGANEQFF. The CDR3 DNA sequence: TGTGCCAGCAGCTTAGGAGGGGGGGCCAATGAGCAGTTCTTC.

The CDR3 DNA reads as TGCGCCAGCAGCCACGGACAGGGGCTCGAAAAACTGTTTTTT. Amino acids: CASSHGQGLEKLFF. V is TRBV4-3 and J is TRBJ1-4, with 9 bases that match TRBD1. The germline CDR1 and CDR2 sequences are LGHNA and YSLEER. Losses at the gene ends were 3 bases for V and 8 bases for J; bases not matched to a gene: 4. This CDR3 comprises 14 residues.

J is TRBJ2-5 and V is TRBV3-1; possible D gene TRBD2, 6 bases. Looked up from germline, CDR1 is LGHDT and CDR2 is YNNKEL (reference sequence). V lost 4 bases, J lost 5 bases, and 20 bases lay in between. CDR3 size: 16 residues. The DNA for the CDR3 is TGTGCCAGCAGCCCCCAAGGAACAGGCCGGGGGGAGACCCAGTACTTC. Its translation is CASSPQGTGRGETQYF.

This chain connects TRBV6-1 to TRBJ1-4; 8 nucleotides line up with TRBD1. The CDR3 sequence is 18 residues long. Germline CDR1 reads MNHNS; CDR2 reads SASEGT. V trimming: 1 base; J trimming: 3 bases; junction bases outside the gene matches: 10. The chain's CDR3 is CASSEGQGSRRANEKLFF. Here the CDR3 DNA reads TGTGCCAGCAGTGAAGGACAGGGGAGTCGGCGAGCTAATGAAAAACTGTTTTTT.

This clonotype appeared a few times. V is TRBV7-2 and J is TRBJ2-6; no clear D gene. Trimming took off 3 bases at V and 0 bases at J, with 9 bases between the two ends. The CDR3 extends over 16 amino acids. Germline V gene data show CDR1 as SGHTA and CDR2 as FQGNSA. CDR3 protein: CASSFRSSSGANVLTF. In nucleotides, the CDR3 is TGTGCCAGCAGCTTTAGGTCCTCCTCTGGGGCCAACGTCCTGACTTTC. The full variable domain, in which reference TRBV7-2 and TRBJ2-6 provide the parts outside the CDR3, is GAGVSQSPSNKVTEKGKDVELRCDPISGHTALYWYRQSLGQGLEFLIYFQGNSAPDKSGLPSDRFSAERTGGSVSTLTIQRTQQEDSAVYLCASSFRSSSGANVLTFGAGSRLTVL.

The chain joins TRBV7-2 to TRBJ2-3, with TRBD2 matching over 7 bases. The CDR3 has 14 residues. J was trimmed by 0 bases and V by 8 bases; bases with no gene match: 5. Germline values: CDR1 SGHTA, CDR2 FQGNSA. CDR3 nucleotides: TGTGCCAGCCAGGGAGCGGGAAGCACAGATACGCAGTATTTT. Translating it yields CASQGAGSTDTQYF.

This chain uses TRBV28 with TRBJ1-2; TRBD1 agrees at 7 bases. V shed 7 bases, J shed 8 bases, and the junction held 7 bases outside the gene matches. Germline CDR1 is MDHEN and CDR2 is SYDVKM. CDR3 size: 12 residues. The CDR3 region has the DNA TGTGCCAGCAATAAGGGGGCTGGGGGCTACACCTTC. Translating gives CASNKGAGGYTF.

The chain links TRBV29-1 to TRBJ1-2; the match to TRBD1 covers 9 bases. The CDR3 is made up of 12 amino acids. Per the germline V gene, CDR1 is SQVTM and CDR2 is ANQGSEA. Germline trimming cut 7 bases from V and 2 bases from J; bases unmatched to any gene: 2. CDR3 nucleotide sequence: TGCAGCGCTACAGGGGGCAACTATGGCTACACCTTC. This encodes CSATGGNYGYTF. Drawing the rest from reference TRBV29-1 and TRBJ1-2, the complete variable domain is SAVISQKPSRDICQRGTSLTIQCQVDSQVTMMFWYRQQPGQSLTLIATANQGSEATYESGFVIDKFPISRPNLTFSTLTVSNMSPEDSSIYLCSATGGNYGYTFGSGTRLTVV.